Presented here are 16 T cell receptor beta chains from one specimen sequenced in a study of blood T cell repertoires in COVID-19. Some clones are missing from TCRdb's copy, which holds only in-frame ones; the method was immunoSEQ multiplex PCR. Among around 250,000 clones listed, approximately 90% were seen once. Sequencing input: PBMCs or T cells enriched from blood (not recorded which). Receptors were obtained from a woman in her twenties or thirties with acute COVID-19.

The chain combines TRBV7-3 with TRBJ2-1, with D maybe TRBD1 (6 bases). V lost 2 bases, J lost 5 bases, and 16 bases lay in between. The CDR3 extends over 16 amino acids. Germline CDR1 SGHTA, CDR2 FQGTGA. CDR3 bases: TGTGCCAGCAGCTTAGGCAGGGGTTATCCCCACAATGAGCAGTTCTTC. Amino acids: CASSLGRGYPHNEQFF.

V and J are TRBV2 and TRBJ2-1, with 7 bases aligning to TRBD2. CDR3 length equals 18 residues. From germline, CDR1 is SNHLY and CDR2 FYNNEI. The ends lost 6 bases at V and 7 bases at J; junction bases unmatched: 21. CDR3 sequence (DNA): TGTGCCAGCAGACCCTTTGCGGGGGACGAGGGCGGTGGTAATGAGCAGTTCTTC. The encoded protein is CASRPFAGDEGGGNEQFF.

This clone was seen just once. V is TRBV5-5 and J is TRBJ2-1; D is perhaps TRBD1 (5 bases). The CDR3 is 13 residues long. V lost 2 bases and J 4 bases, leaving 7 bases between the germline ends. CDR1 is SGHKS, CDR2 YYEKEE, per germline (reference sequence). CDR3 coding DNA: TGTGCCAGCAGCTTAGACAGATACAATGAGCAGTTCTTC. It encodes CASSLDRYNEQFF.

The V gene is TRBV9, the J gene TRBJ2-1, with 11 bases lining up with TRBD1. CDR3 length equals 16 residues. The V gene's germline CDR1 is SGDLS and CDR2 YYNGEE. V lost 3 bases and J lost 6; bases outside the gene matches: 8. CDR3: CASSEGSGTGGNEQFF. Here the CDR3 DNA reads TGTGCCAGCAGCGAGGGCTCCGGGACAGGGGGCAATGAGCAGTTCTTC.

The chain recombines TRBV28 with TRBJ1-5; D possibly corresponds to TRBD1 (6 bases). V lost 8 bases, J lost 6 bases, and 14 bases lay in between. This CDR3 is built from 13 residues. The germline gives CDR1 MDHEN, CDR2 SYDVKM. CDR3 nucleotides: TGTGCCAGCCTTTCAGGGGTCGGTCAGCCCCAGCATTTT. Its translation: CASLSGVGQPQHF. The complete variable domain, with remaining parts taken from reference TRBV28 and TRBJ1-5, reads DVKVTQSSRYLVKRTGEKVFLECVQDMDHENMFWYRQDPGLGLRLIYFSYDVKMKEKGDIPEGYSVSREKKERFSLILESASTNQTSMYLCASLSGVGQPQHFGDGTRLSIL.

The chain has TRBV5-8 and TRBJ2-5; a possible D gene is TRBD2 (5 bases). Per germline, CDR1 SGHTS and CDR2 YDEGEE. V dropped 6 bases and J dropped 1 base, with 10 bases sitting between them. The CDR3 has 13 amino acids. The CDR3 nucleotides read TGTGCCAGCAACCGGGGTACCCAAGAGACCCAGTACTTC. This codes for CASNRGTQETQYF.

The chain joins TRBV7-3 to TRBJ2-3; 9 bases line up with TRBD2. The germline V gene has CDR1 SGHTA and CDR2 FQGTGA. V lost 5 bases and J lost 4; bases outside the gene matches: 13. The CDR3 is 17 amino acids. The CDR3 here is CASSAEGVASGADTQYF. CDR3 nucleotide sequence: TGTGCCAGCAGCGCAGAAGGGGTGGCTAGCGGGGCAGATACGCAGTATTTT.

The V call is TRBV27, the J call TRBJ2-7; 10 bases align to TRBD2. V gave up 4 bases and J gave up 0 bases; unmatched junction bases: 15. CDR3 length equals 19 residues. Germline V CDR1 and CDR2: MNHEY, SMNVEV (reference sequence). The DNA for the CDR3 is TGTGCCAGCAGTTCCGCCCTTCCCGGACTAGCGGCCAGCTCCTACGAGCAGTACTTC. It yields the protein CASSSALPGLAASSYEQYF.

Here the CDR3 reads CASRLVLGVAKNIQYF. CDR3 in DNA: TGTGCAAGTCGCTTAGTTCTAGGGGTAGCCAAAAACATTCAGTACTTC. The genes are TRBV12-2 and TRBJ2-4; TRBD1, the table's D call, was not compared with the DNA. TRBV12-2 has pseudogene status. The CDR3 is made up of 16 amino acids.

The chain combines TRBV5-4 with TRBJ2-2, with 7 bases fitting TRBD2. Germline CDR1 SGHNT, CDR2 YYREEE (reference sequence). V was clipped by 1 base and J by 6 bases; unmatched bases: 18. This CDR3 contains 19 residues. CDR3 in DNA: TGTGCCAGCAGCTTGTCGTGGGGGGGTCGGAGCAATTTAGCCGGGGAGCTGTTTTTT. Its translation: CASSLSWGGRSNLAGELFF.

The CDR3 protein is CASSLPYGGADGYTF. CDR3 nucleotide sequence: TGTGCCAGCAGTTTACCCTACGGGGGGGCAGATGGCTACACCTTC. The chain combines TRBV28 with TRBJ1-2; D possibly corresponds to TRBD1 (6 bases). CDR1 and CDR2 from the germline V gene are MDHEN and SYDVKM. The CDR3 length is 15 residues. Trimming removed 2 bases at V and 6 bases at J, with 16 bases between.

The chain employs TRBV3-1 (or the pseudogene TRBV3-2) and TRBJ2-3; TRBD2 agrees at 10 bases. This CDR3 is 17 amino acids long. Germline lookup yields CDR1 LGHDT and CDR2 YNNKEL (reference sequence). The junction had 9 bases not matched to a gene; V was cut back by 1 base and J by 5 bases. CDR3 nucleotide sequence: TGTGCCAGCAGCCAAGTTTCCCTAGCGGGAGTTAAAGATACGCAGTATTTT. Protein: CASSQVSLAGVKDTQYF.

This clone is a singleton in its sample. The chain is built from TRBV19 and TRBJ2-2; 12 nucleotides line up with TRBD2. V was pared by 4 bases and J by 6 bases, with 0 bases of the junction left unmatched. Germline CDR1 LNHDA, CDR2 SQIVND (reference sequence). The CDR3 runs 14 residues. In DNA, the CDR3 is TGTGCCAGTAGTACTAGCGGGAGGGCCGGGGAGCTGTTTTTT. This gives the protein CASSTSGRAGELFF.

This rearrangement joins TRBV28 to TRBJ2-7; weak D call: TRBD1 (5 bases). The CDR3 is 11 amino acids. V was clipped by 5 bases and J by 6 bases, with 8 bases between them. Germline V CDR1 and CDR2: MDHEN, SYDVKM. This chain's CDR3 is CASSRGSEQYF. The CDR3, as DNA: TGTGCCAGCAGTAGGGGATCCGAGCAGTACTTC.

The rearrangement links TRBV19 to TRBJ2-7; 10 bases line up with TRBD1. This CDR3 is 16 amino acids long. Germline values: CDR1 LNHDA, CDR2 SQIVND (reference sequence). V dropped 3 bases and J dropped 0; count of bases not matched to a gene: 5. Written as DNA, the CDR3 is TGTGCCAGTAGTATCGGGACAGGGGAGATCTCCTACGAGCAGTACTTC. It is translated as CASSIGTGEISYEQYF. Supplemented by reference TRBV19 and TRBJ2-7, the full variable domain reads DGGITQSPKYLFRKEGQNVTLSCEQNLNHDAMYWYRQDPGQGLRLIYYSQIVNDFQKGDIAEGYSVSREKKESFPLTVTSAQKNPTAFYLCASSIGTGEISYEQYFGPGTRLTVT.

This chain links TRBV5-1 with TRBJ2-7; TRBD2 matches 14 bases. V dropped 0 bases and J dropped 3; count of bases not matched to a gene: 8. The germline V gene has CDR1 SGHRS and CDR2 YFSETQ. CDR3 length equals 18 residues. The CDR3, as DNA: TGCGCCAGCAGCTTGGACGGGACTAGCGGGAGAAACGGCTACGAGCAGTACTTC. It codes for CASSLDGTSGRNGYEQYF.